The present T cell receptor (beta chain) was sequenced within a study of T cells after yellow fever vaccination. In its sample, this clonotype was seen many times. TCR cDNA, made by 5'RACE template switching, carried an added universal primer site and UMIs. TCRdb ran MiXCR on the 5' RACE reads and lists one entry per CDR3 protein. Here the sample spans more than 300,000 distinct CDR3 sequences, about 11% being singletons. The specimen comprised CD4+ T cells sorted from PBMCs, sampled 45 days after the yellow fever booster vaccination. This TCR derives from a man between 18 and 35 years old who received the YFV17D yellow fever vaccine.

The CDR3 DNA reads as TGTGCCAGCAGCCCCGGACAGGGGGGAACCTTCTACATTCAGTACTTC. Its protein product is CASSPGQGGTFYIQYF. The chain employs TRBV7-9 and TRBJ2-4, with 10 bases that match TRBD1. Germline CDR1 reads SEHNR; CDR2 reads FQNEAQ (reference sequence). V shed 5 bases, J shed 8 bases, and the junction held 12 bases outside the gene matches. The CDR3 loop spans 16 amino acids.